This T cell receptor beta chain derives from a study of OX40 agonist ivuxolimab in advanced cancers. This clone was counted between two and nine times. V lost 5 bases and J 8 bases, leaving 10 bases between the germline ends. The germline V gene has CDR1 SGHRS and CDR2 YFSETQ. This CDR3 region has 12 residues. Sequenced by immunoSEQ multiplex PCR; TCRdb stores in-frame clones only, minus some. The data contain 60,000 to 90,000 clones, around 89% of them seen just once; the ten biggest clones take up roughly 1%. This chain uses TRBV5-1 with TRBJ1-4, with D unclear. The origin of this receptor is an adult with an advanced solid tumor such as melanoma, head and neck, liver or kidney cancer. The sample consisted of CD4+ or CD8+ T cells sorted from blood, taken in a trial of the OX40 agonist ivuxolimab. The CDR3 region has the DNA TGCGCCAGCAGAGGCACCGAGGAAAAACTGTTTTTT. The encoded protein is CASRGTEEKLFF.